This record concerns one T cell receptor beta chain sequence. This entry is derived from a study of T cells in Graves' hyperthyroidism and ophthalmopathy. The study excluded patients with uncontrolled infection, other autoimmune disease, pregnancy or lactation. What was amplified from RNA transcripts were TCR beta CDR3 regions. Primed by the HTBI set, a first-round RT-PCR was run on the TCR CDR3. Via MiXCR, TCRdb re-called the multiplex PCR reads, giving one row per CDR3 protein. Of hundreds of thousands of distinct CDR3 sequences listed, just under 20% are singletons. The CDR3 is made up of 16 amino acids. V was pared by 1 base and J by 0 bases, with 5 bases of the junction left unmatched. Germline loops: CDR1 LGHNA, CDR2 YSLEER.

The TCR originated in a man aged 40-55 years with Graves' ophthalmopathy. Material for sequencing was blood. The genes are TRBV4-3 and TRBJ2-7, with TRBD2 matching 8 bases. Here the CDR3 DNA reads TGCGCCAGCAGCCAAGGGACGACTAGCGCCTCCTACGAGCAGTACTTC. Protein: CASSQGTTSASYEQYF.